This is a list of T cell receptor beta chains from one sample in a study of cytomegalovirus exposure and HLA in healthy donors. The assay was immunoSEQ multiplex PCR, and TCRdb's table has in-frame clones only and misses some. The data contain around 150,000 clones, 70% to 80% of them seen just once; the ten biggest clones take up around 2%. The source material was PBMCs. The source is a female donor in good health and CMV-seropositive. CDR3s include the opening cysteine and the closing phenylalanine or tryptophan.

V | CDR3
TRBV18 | CASSPGGAQTYEQYF
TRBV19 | CASSMSREDEQFF
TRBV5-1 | CASSLDLAGFSYNEQFF
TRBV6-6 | CASKYKPYRGPEAFF
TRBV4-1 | CASSPKPPGNTIYF
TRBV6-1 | CASSGPGGGANYNEQFF
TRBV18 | CASSNTGMNTEAFF
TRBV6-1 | CASSEALDEQFF
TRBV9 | CASSDGTGARANYGYTF
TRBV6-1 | CASSMGRDPYEQYF
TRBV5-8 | CASSIAGTGYSYEQYF
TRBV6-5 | CASSYLAGAETQYF
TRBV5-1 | CASSLTGDQPQHF
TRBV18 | CASSPTIQGIYNEQFF
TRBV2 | CASSETLYEQYF
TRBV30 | CAWGVEDRGLQETQYF
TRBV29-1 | CSVSGEGTNTEAFF
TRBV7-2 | CASTPGGAVEKLFF
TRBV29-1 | CSGGHDAYEQYF
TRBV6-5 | CASSPIGGNSPLHF
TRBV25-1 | CASSDQGGYGYTF
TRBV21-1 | CASSNKRERTDTQYF
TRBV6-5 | CASSSDRESTDTQYF
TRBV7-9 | CASSLSRDYGETQYF
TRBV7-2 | CASSSRGPSSPGTDTQYF
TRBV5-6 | CASRGQGYGSTEAFF
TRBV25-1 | CASSEDPDRDSYNEQFF
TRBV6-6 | CASSYSGDTSYEQYF
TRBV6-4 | CASSDSENTEAFF
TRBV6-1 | CASSVTRAREGYTF
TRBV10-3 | CAISEDTGLGNQPQHF
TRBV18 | CASSQGALSPLHF
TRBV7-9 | CASEKLIGVGLSPTTEAFF
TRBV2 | CASRGAIYEQYF
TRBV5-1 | CASSPSGQVFNYGYTF
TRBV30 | CAWSPEADTQYF